Reported below is one T cell receptor beta chain. The data belong to a study of blood T cells in healthy people across ages. A second PCR of roughly 6 to 12 cycles used a sample-barcoded 5' primer and a J-beta primer mix. TCRdb processed the 5' RACE reads anew with MiXCR; each CDR3 protein has one entry. Of some 1.4 million distinct CDR3 sequences listed, 42% are singletons. The clonotype comes from a woman under 30 in good health. Sequenced: blood.

The CDR3 sequence: CASSTGTSGSPRTQYF. In DNA, the CDR3 is TGTGCCAGCAGCACCGGGACTAGCGGGAGCCCCAGGACCCAGTACTTC. This chain links TRBV9 with TRBJ2-7; 14 bases are a match to TRBD2. The tail of the sequence fits TRBJ2-5 better, so the J call may be wrong. Per germline, CDR1 SGDLS and CDR2 YYNGEE. This CDR3 is 16 amino acids long.